Listed below are T cell receptor beta chains from one sample, sequenced in a study of PD-1 blockade in classical Hodgkin lymphoma. The repertoire was sequenced with immunoSEQ multiplex PCR; TCRdb's copy has only in-frame clones and lacks some. The sample shows about 46,000 clones, roughly 75% of them seen only once. Specimen: peripheral blood mononuclear cells (PBMCs), collected before the second cycle of nivolumab. These receptors all stem from a human donor with classical Hodgkin lymphoma. Each CDR3 is given with its conserved first and last residue. Each record gives: D gene, clone size, J gene, V gene, CDR3 DNA, CDR3 protein. A D gene is named only where the DNA matches it firmly. A row's size may be missing; if present it is once, few, many or a size class.

TRBD1 | - | TRBJ1-4 | TRBV28 | TGTGCCAGCAGTCAGAGACAGGGAACTAATGAAAAACTGTTTTTT | CASSQRQGTNEKLFF
- | - | TRBJ1-1 | TRBV25-1 | TGTGCCAGCAGTATCTCGATATACGCTGAAGCTTTCTTT | CASSISIYAEAFF
- | - | TRBJ2-2 | TRBV5-1 | TGCGCCAGCAGCACAGACGCTTGGGGCACCGGGGAGCTGTTTTTT | CASSTDAWGTGELFF
- | - | TRBJ1-4 | TRBV5-1 | TGCGCCAGCAGCCAGTCCGGGCTGGAAGAAAAACTGTTTTTT | CASSQSGLEEKLFF
- | - | TRBJ1-2 | TRBV28 | TGTGCCAGCAGGGCACAGGTGATTGGGAACTATGGCTACACCTTC | CASRAQVIGNYGYTF
- | - | TRBJ2-1 | TRBV7-3 | TGTGCCAGCAGCTTCCCCCCTAATGAGCAGTTCTTC | CASSFPPNEQFF
- | - | TRBJ1-2 | TRBV7-9 | TGTGCCAGCAGCTTACAGCGCGATAACAGGGCCTATGGCTACACCTTC | CASSLQRDNRAYGYTF
- | - | TRBJ1-4 | TRBV7-2 | TGTGCCAGCAGCTTAGGCGGCAGAGGGCGGAATGAAAAACTGTTTTTT | CASSLGGRGRNEKLFF
TRBD1 | - | TRBJ1-2 | TRBV27 | TGTGCCAGCAGGTCACAGGGGAGCGACTATGGCTACACCTTC | CASRSQGSDYGYTF
TRBD1 | - | TRBJ1-2 | TRBV5-6 | TGTGCCAGCAGGGACAGGGGGTTGGGTGAGGGCTACACCTTC | CASRDRGLGEGYTF
- | - | TRBJ1-2 | TRBV9 | TGTGCCAGCAGCGTAGCTCCGGACAGCGGCCGCCTTGATGGCTACACCTTC | CASSVAPDSGRLDGYTF
- | - | TRBJ1-3 | TRBV9 | TGTGCCAGCAGCGTAGGCAGGGTCGGAAACACCATATATTTT | CASSVGRVGNTIYF
- | - | TRBJ1-1 | TRBV7-3 | TGTGCCAGCAGTTTCGGTTTGTTGGCCACTGAAGCTTTCTTT | CASSFGLLATEAFF
- | once | TRBJ2-7 | TRBV6-6 | TGTGCCAGCAGTTACTCACCCGGCAGGGGAACCTACGAGCAGTACTTC | CASSYSPGRGTYEQYF
- | - | TRBJ2-7 | TRBV4-3 | TGCGCCAGCAGCCAAGGTGAGGACCGAGACTACGAGCAGTACTTC | CASSQGEDRDYEQYF
TRBD1 | - | TRBJ1-2 | TRBV2 | TGTGCCAGCAGTGGGACAGGGAGGGGAGATGGCTACACCTTC | CASSGTGRGDGYTF
- | - | TRBJ1-4 | TRBV15 | TGTGCCACCAGCAGGACGGGGAAACTGTTTTTT | CATSRTGKLFF
TRBD2 | - | TRBJ2-5 | TRBV9 | TGTGCCAGCAGCGGGGGGGATGGACTAGCGGGAGAGGAGTACGGGGAGACCCAGTACTTC | CASSGGDGLAGEEYGETQYF
TRBD1 | - | TRBJ2-3 | TRBV27 | TGTGCCAGCAGTTTGCGACAGGGTATCCCCACAGATACGCAGTATTTT | CASSLRQGIPTDTQYF
TRBD1 | once | TRBJ1-3 | TRBV10-1 | TGCGCCAGCACGGACAGGCCCACCTTCTCTGGAAACACCATATATTTT | CASTDRPTFSGNTIYF
- | - | TRBJ1-1 | TRBV19 | TGTGCCTGCAAGCCCAGCGGACCCGCTCAAGCTTTCTTT | CACKPSGPAQAFF
TRBD1 | - | TRBJ1-2 | TRBV13 | TGTGCCAGCAACCCCACAGGGGAAAACTATGGCTACACCTTC | CASNPTGENYGYTF
- | - | TRBJ2-5 | TRBV28 | TGTGCCAGCAGTTTAGTTGGGGAAGAGACCCAGTACTTC | CASSLVGEETQYF
TRBD1 | - | TRBJ1-1 | TRBV5-1 | TGCGCCAGCAGCTTGGCCCTGACAGGGTCGGACACTGAAGCTTTCTTT | CASSLALTGSDTEAFF
TRBD2 | - | TRBJ2-5 | TRBV6-5 | TGTGCCAGCAGTTATGGACTAGCGGGACTCCAAGAGACCCAGTACTTC | CASSYGLAGLQETQYF
- | - | TRBJ2-7 | TRBV6-6 | TGTGCCAGCAGTCGATTCAGGGGCTACGAGCAGTACTTC | CASSRFRGYEQYF
TRBD2 | - | TRBJ2-3 | TRBV27 | TGTGCCAGCAGTGGACTAGCGGGAACAGATACGCAGTATTTT | CASSGLAGTDTQYF
- | - | TRBJ1-3 | TRBV11-1 | TGTGCCAGCAGCTTCTCCCACCCGAGCTCTGGAAACACCATATATTTT | CASSFSHPSSGNTIYF
- | few | TRBJ1-5 | TRBV4-1 | TGCGCCAGCAGCCAAGAAGGCAGGAGCAATCAGCCCCAGCATTTT | CASSQEGRSNQPQHF
- | - | TRBJ1-4 | TRBV30 | TGTGCCTGGAGTGTGGGCCAGGGTTGGACTGAAAAACTGTTTTTT | CAWSVGQGWTEKLFF
- | - | TRBJ2-1 | TRBV19 | TGTGCCAGTCGATTGCAGGTCGGCTCCCACAATGAGCAGTTCTTC | CASRLQVGSHNEQFF